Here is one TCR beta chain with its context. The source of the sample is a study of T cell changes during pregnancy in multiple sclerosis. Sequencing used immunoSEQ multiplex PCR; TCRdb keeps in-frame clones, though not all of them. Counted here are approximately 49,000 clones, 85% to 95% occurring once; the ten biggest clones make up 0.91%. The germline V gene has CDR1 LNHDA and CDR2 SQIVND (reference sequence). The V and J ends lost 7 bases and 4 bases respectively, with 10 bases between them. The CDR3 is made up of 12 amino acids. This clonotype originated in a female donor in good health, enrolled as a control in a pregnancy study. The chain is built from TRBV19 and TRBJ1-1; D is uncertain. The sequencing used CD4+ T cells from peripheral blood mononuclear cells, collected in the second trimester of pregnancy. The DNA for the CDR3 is TGTGCCAGTAACGGGATTGGCACTGAAGCTTTCTTT. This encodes CASNGIGTEAFF.